These 28 T cell receptor beta chains share one sample of origin, sequenced in a study of T cell responses to AZD1222 COVID-19 vaccine (dated by TCRdb to about 2021). Library generation was performed with the immunoSEQ multiplex PCR assay. TCRdb stores this immuneACCESS table with in-frame sequences only. Part of the clones is absent; in the studies checked, under half of the shortfall reflects unresolved V genes, and no reason is known for the rest. Across this sample there are 100,000 to 150,000 clones, with 93% seen only once. Of the sample, around 5.9% is held by the ten largest clones. The time point label of this sample denotes: baseline before first vaccination. The starting material was peripheral blood, obtained on day 0 of AZD1222 vaccination. The receptors come from an adult in good health.

V and J are TRBV30 and TRBJ1-4; D possibly corresponds to TRBD1 (6 bases). Germline V gene data show CDR1 as GTSNPN and CDR2 as SVGIG (reference sequence). V was shortened by 3 bases and J by 8 bases, with 19 bases between the two germline ends. CDR3 length equals 15 residues. CDR3 nucleotide sequence: TGTGCCTGGAGCGAGATACAGGGTACAAGAGAAAAACTGTTTTTT. Translated, it gives CAWSEIQGTREKLFF.

The J gene is TRBJ1-4, the V gene TRBV7-9; 7 bases line up with TRBD1. CDR3 length: 14 amino acids. The V segment lost 4 bases and the J segment 5 bases; nucleotides outside the gene matches: 4. Per germline, CDR1 SEHNR and CDR2 FQNEAQ (reference sequence). The CDR3 loop is CASSSTGDNEKLFF. CDR3 bases: TGTGCCAGCAGCTCAACAGGGGACAATGAAAAACTGTTTTTT.

V gene TRBV7-9 combines with J gene TRBJ2-6; D unresolved. Germline-derived CDR1 and CDR2 are SEHNR and FQNEAQ (reference sequence). V dropped 4 bases and J dropped 1 base, with 2 bases sitting between them. There are 13 residues in the CDR3. The CDR3 is CASSSSGANVLTF. The CDR3 DNA follows: TGTGCCAGCAGCTCGTCTGGGGCCAACGTCCTGACTTTC.

The rearrangement uses TRBV7-8 and TRBJ1-3; D gene uncertain. Germline-derived CDR1 and CDR2 are SGHVS and FQNEAQ. The CDR3 has 16 residues. V shed 2 bases and J shed 4 bases, with 15 bases lying between them. CDR3 sequence (DNA): TGTGCCAGCAGCTTAATAGGTCTGGGGATAGGAAACACCATATATTTT. The encoded protein is CASSLIGLGIGNTIYF.

This clone has just one count. V gene TRBV29-1 combines with J gene TRBJ1-2, with D unclear. Germline V CDR1 and CDR2: SQVTM, ANQGSEA. The CDR3 spans 10 residues. V lost 0 bases to trimming and J lost 14 bases, with 10 bases between them. CDR3 loop: CSVEDLMATF. The CDR3 DNA reads as TGCAGCGTTGAAGATCTTATGGCGACCTTC.

Here the CDR3 reads CASSPTGDTGELFF. The CDR3 coding sequence is TGTGCCAGCAGCCCCACGGGGGACACCGGGGAGCTGTTTTTT. V and J are TRBV6-5 and TRBJ2-2; a weak D match, TRBD2 (6 bases). Trimming shortened V by 6 bases and J by 3 bases, and 11 bases separated the two germline ends. The CDR3 sequence is 14 residues long. CDR1 is MNHEY, CDR2 SVGAGI, per germline.

The V and J genes are TRBV7-2 and TRBJ2-5, with D perhaps being TRBD1 or TRBD2 (5 bases each). The CDR3 contains 15 residues. V shed 4 bases and J shed 6 bases, with 18 bases lying between them. Germline V gene sequence: CDR1 SGHTA, CDR2 FQGNSA. CDR3 in DNA: TGTGCCAGCAGCTCCCCCCTCGTGGGGGTACAGACCCAGTACTTC. Translation gives CASSSPLVGVQTQYF.

This clone showed up just once. The chain couples TRBV7-8 to TRBJ1-3; D is ambiguous. Germline V gives CDR1 SGHVS, CDR2 FQNEAQ. The CDR3 consists of 13 residues. Trimming took 6 bases from V and 3 from J, leaving 9 bases between them. In DNA form, the CDR3 reads TGTGCCAGCAGAAACACTGGTGGAAACACCATATATTTT. This codes for CASRNTGGNTIYF.

The gene calls are TRBV5-1 and TRBJ2-6; no firm D call. The germline V gene encodes CDR1 SGHRS and CDR2 YFSETQ. The CDR3 covers 14 residues. Trimming stripped 6 bases from V and 1 base from J, with 8 bases between. CDR3 in amino acids: CASNHGSGANVLTF. CDR3 coding DNA: TGCGCCAGCAACCATGGGTCTGGGGCCAACGTCCTGACTTTC.

The chain uses TRBV10-3 and TRBJ2-7; 8 nucleotides line up with TRBD2. Germline V gene lookup returns CDR1 ENHRY and CDR2 SYGVKD. The V and J ends lost 11 bases and 6 bases, in that order; junction bases with no gene match: 12. This CDR3 comprises 13 residues. The CDR3 DNA reads TGTGCCTCACAAGACGGACTAGCTCGCGAGCAGTACTTC. Translating gives CASQDGLAREQYF.

This clone has only one observation. The CDR3 sequence: CASSPRGERLFF. In DNA, the CDR3 is TGTGCCAGCAGTCCCCGGGGGGAGCGGCTGTTTTTT. This sequence joins TRBV6-1 and TRBJ1-4; a possible D gene is TRBD1 (5 bases). Between the trimmed V and J ends, which lost 5 bases and 14 bases, there was a span of 15 bases. The CDR3 runs to 12 residues. CDR1 is MNHNS, CDR2 SASEGT, per germline.

The CDR3 DNA follows: TGTGCCAGCAGCTTAGACAGGAGCTCCTATAATTCACCCCTCCACTTT. This translates into CASSLDRSSYNSPLHF. This chain joins TRBV11-2 and TRBJ1-6; no clear D. The CDR3 covers 16 residues. The germline V and J ends were trimmed by 0 bases and 0 bases, with 6 bases remaining between them. Germline CDR1 and CDR2: SGHAT and FQNNGV.

This CDR3 reads CSVGEFGGTNEKLFF. For the CDR3, the DNA is TGCAGCGTTGGGGAATTTGGGGGCACTAATGAAAAACTGTTTTTT. The chain carries TRBV29-1 and TRBJ1-4; tentative D call: TRBD1 (6 bases). The CDR3 is 15 amino acids. The ends were cut back, 4 bases at V and 2 bases at J, with 14 bases in the middle. CDR1 and CDR2 from the germline V gene are SQVTM and ANQGSEA.

The V and J genes are TRBV5-4 and TRBJ2-1, with D possibly TRBD2 on 5 matching bases. Per the germline V gene, CDR1 is SGHNT and CDR2 is YYREEE (reference sequence). This CDR3 has 13 amino acids. Between the trimmed V and J ends, which lost 4 bases and 6 bases, there was a span of 11 bases. The DNA of the CDR3 is TGTGCCAGCAGCCTAAGCGGAGCCAATGAGCAGTTCTTC. It translates to CASSLSGANEQFF.

This chain joins TRBV2 and TRBJ2-7; D unclear. CDR1 is SNHLY and CDR2 is FYNNEI in the germline V gene. The length of the CDR3 is 15 residues. V lost 2 bases and J lost 0, with 11 bases in between. The CDR3 DNA follows: TGTGCCAGCAGTGAAACCAGGCTCCTCTCCTACGAGCAGTACTTC. This encodes CASSETRLLSYEQYF. Full variable domain (outside the CDR3, taken from reference TRBV2 and TRBJ2-7): EPEVTQTPSHQVTQMGQEVILRCVPISNHLYFYWYRQILGQKVEFLVSFYNNEISEKSEIFDDQFSVERPDGSNFTLKIRSTKLEDSAMYFCASSETRLLSYEQYFGPGTRLTVT.

The chain uses TRBV5-4 and TRBJ1-1; D unclear. Germline CDR1 and CDR2: SGHNT and YYREEE (reference sequence). The CDR3 is 13 residues long. Trimming cost V 4 bases and J 0 bases, with 7 bases left between them. The CDR3 sequence: CASSPSMNTEAFF. The CDR3 bases are TGTGCCAGCAGCCCCTCCATGAACACTGAAGCTTTCTTT.

The chain has TRBV7-6 and TRBJ2-7; 13 bases agree with TRBD2. The CDR3 extends over 20 amino acids. Germline CDR1 SGHVS, CDR2 FNYEAQ. Trimming took 5 bases from V and 6 from J; bases not matched to a gene: 22. CDR3 loop: CASSEAGLTSGGARAREQYF. In DNA form, the CDR3 reads TGTGCCAGCAGCGAAGCCGGGTTAACTAGCGGGGGGGCCAGGGCCCGCGAGCAGTACTTC.

The chain uses TRBV15 and TRBJ1-1, with no clear D. The CDR3 is made up of 14 amino acids. Per the germline V gene, CDR1 is LNHNV and CDR2 is YYDKDF (reference sequence). Trimming removed 1 base at V and 1 base at J, with 7 bases between. The CDR3, as DNA: TGTGCCACCAGCAGAGTCGAGTCGAACACTGAAGCTTTCTTT. Protein: CATSRVESNTEAFF.

V gene TRBV6-6 combines with J gene TRBJ2-7; 8 nucleotides align to TRBD1. This CDR3 has 18 amino acids. CDR1 MNHNY and CDR2 SVGAGI come from the germline V gene (reference sequence). J was trimmed by 4 bases and V by 5 bases; bases with no gene match: 19. The DNA for the CDR3 is TGTGCCAGCAGTCGGTTGCAGGGGGCTACCACCTTTTTATACGAGCAGTACTTC. The encoded protein is CASSRLQGATTFLYEQYF.

The V and J genes are TRBV19 and TRBJ2-7; 10 nucleotides agree with TRBD2. Germline V gene lookup returns CDR1 LNHDA and CDR2 SQIVND (reference sequence). With V trimmed by 6 bases and J by 7 bases, 9 bases remained unmatched. The CDR3 runs 14 residues. The CDR3 is CASRLAGVRGEQYF. The CDR3 DNA follows: TGTGCCAGTAGGCTAGCGGGAGTTCGCGGGGAGCAGTACTTC.

Here the CDR3 reads CAIPLGGSGELFF. The CDR3, as DNA: TGTGCCATCCCCCTAGGAGGGTCCGGGGAGCTGTTTTTT. The rearrangement uses TRBV6-5 and TRBJ2-2, with D perhaps matching TRBD2 (6 bases). The germline V and J ends were trimmed by 10 bases and 6 bases, with 15 bases remaining between them. The CDR3 sequence is 13 residues long. CDR1 is MNHEY and CDR2 is SVGAGI in the germline V gene.

The V gene is TRBV5-1, the J gene TRBJ1-1; TRBD1 might be the D (5 bases). Trimming removed 0 bases at V and 7 bases at J, with 10 bases between. Germline CDR1 and CDR2: SGHRS and YFSETQ. The CDR3 is made up of 13 amino acids. This CDR3 reads CASSLETDGEAFF. CDR3 nucleotides: TGCGCCAGCAGCTTGGAGACAGATGGTGAAGCTTTCTTT. Full variable domain (outside the CDR3, taken from reference TRBV5-1 and TRBJ1-1): KAGVTQTPRYLIKTRGQQVTLSCSPISGHRSVSWYQQTPGQGLQFLFEYFSETQRNKGNFPGRFSGRQFSNSRSEMNVSTLELGDSALYLCASSLETDGEAFFGQGTRLTVV.

The chain joins TRBV28 to TRBJ2-7; weak D call: TRBD1 (5 bases). The ends were cut back, 4 bases at V and 5 bases at J, with 9 bases in the middle. Germline CDR1 reads MDHEN; CDR2 reads SYDVKM. The CDR3 has 12 amino acids. For the CDR3, the DNA is TGTGCCAGCAGTTATCAGGGCCACGAGCAGTACTTC. Its translation is CASSYQGHEQYF.

Here the CDR3 DNA reads TGTGCCTGGAGTGTACAACCCGGGACCTACTACGAGCAGTACTTC. It encodes CAWSVQPGTYYEQYF. The genes are TRBV30 and TRBJ2-7, with D perhaps given as TRBD1 or TRBD2 (5 bases each). Germline V gene sequence: CDR1 GTSNPN, CDR2 SVGIG (reference sequence). CDR3 length equals 15 residues. Trimming stripped 0 bases from V and 3 bases from J, with 15 bases between.

V is TRBV11-2 and J is TRBJ1-6; 10 nucleotides line up with TRBD1. The V gene's germline CDR1 is SGHAT and CDR2 FQNNGV. This CDR3 has 18 amino acids. The V and J ends lost 2 bases and 6 bases, in that order; junction bases with no gene match: 10. The DNA of the CDR3 is TGTGCCAGCAGCTTAAGTCTTGCCGACAGGGGGCCTAATTCACCCCTCCACTTT. Its translation is CASSLSLADRGPNSPLHF.

The genes are TRBV2 and TRBJ1-2; 7 bases agree with TRBD1. Trimming removed 10 bases from V and 0 bases from J; junction bases left unmatched: 5. The CDR3 sequence is 13 residues long. In germline, CDR1 is SNHLY, CDR2 FYNNEI. CDR3 in amino acids: CAIRQGPNYGYTF. Here the CDR3 DNA reads TGTGCCATCCGACAGGGCCCTAACTATGGCTACACCTTC.

The chain joins TRBV9 to TRBJ1-4, with TRBD1 identical over 7 bases. The germline CDR1 and CDR2 sequences are SGDLS and YYNGEE. This CDR3 spans 17 amino acids. Unmatched junction bases numbered 10, after V lost 2 bases and J lost 3 bases. CDR3 sequence (DNA): TGTGCCAGCAGCGTGCTTTCAGGTCAGGGGGCTAATGAAAAACTGTTTTTT. Protein product: CASSVLSGQGANEKLFF.

This clone has just a few counts. This CDR3 is CASSQSPGQGNSPLHF. For the CDR3, the DNA is TGCGCCAGCAGCCAATCTCCGGGACAGGGGAATTCACCCCTCCACTTT. This chain connects TRBV4-1 to TRBJ1-6; TRBD1 matches at 10 bases. Germline values: CDR1 MGHRA, CDR2 YSYEKL. There are 16 residues in the CDR3. Trimming at V came to 2 bases and at J to 7 bases, leaving 5 bases not matched to a gene.